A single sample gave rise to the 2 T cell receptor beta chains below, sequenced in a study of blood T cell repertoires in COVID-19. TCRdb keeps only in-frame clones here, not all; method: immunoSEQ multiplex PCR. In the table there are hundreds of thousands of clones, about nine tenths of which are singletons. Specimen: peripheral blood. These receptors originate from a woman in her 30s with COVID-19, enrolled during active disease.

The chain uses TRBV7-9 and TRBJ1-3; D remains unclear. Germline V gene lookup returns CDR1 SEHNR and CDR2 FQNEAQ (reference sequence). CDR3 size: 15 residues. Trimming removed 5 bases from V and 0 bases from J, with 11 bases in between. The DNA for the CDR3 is TGTGCCAGCAGCCCGAGGGCGAGCTCTGGAAACACCATATATTTT. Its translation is CASSPRASSGNTIYF.

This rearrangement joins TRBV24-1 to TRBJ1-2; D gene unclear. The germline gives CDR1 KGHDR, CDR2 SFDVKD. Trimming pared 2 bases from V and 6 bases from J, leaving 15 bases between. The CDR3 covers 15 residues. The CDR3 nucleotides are TGTGCCACCAGTGATTCCGACGTTTCCGGGAATGGCTACACCTTC. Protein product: CATSDSDVSGNGYTF.